This T cell receptor beta chain was identified in a study of blood T cell repertoires in COVID-19. As for the study in general: Researchers got acute and convalescent COVID-19 samples from the United States, Italy and Spain.

There are a few counts of this clone. Distinct nucleotide sequences in the sample also encode this CDR3. The CDR3 consists of 15 residues. Trimming removed 1 base from V and 3 bases from J; junction bases left unmatched: 3. From germline, CDR1 is LGHNA and CDR2 YSLEER. Repertoires were generated with immunoSEQ multiplex PCR, while TCRdb's copy carries only in-frame clones and drops some. The table lists roughly 220,000 clones, 84% of them singletons. This receptor was taken from a woman between 40 and 55 years old who had recovered from COVID-19. V and J are TRBV4-3 and TRBJ2-1; 7 positions match TRBD2. The sequencing input was peripheral blood. The CDR3 here is CASSQGLAVYNEQFF. Written as DNA, the CDR3 is TGCGCCAGCAGCCAAGGGCTAGCGGTCTACAATGAGCAGTTCTTC.